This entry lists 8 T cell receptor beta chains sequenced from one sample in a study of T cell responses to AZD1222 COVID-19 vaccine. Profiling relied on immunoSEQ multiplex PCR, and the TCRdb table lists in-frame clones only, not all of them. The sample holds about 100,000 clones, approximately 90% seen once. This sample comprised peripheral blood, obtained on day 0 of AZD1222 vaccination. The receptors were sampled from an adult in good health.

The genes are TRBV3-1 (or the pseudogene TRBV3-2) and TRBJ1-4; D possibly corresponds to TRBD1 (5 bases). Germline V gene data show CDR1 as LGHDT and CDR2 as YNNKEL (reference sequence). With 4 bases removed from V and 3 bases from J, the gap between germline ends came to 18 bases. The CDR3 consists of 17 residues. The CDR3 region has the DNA TGTGCCAGCAGCCGCCGTGGTTCGCGAGGGGCTAATGAAAAACTGTTTTTT. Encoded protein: CASSRRGSRGANEKLFF.

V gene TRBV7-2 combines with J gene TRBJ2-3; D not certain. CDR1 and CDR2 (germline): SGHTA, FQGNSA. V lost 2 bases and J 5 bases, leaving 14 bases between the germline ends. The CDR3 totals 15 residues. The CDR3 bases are TGTGCCAGCAGCTTAAATGGCCCCGCTGGAGATACGCAGTATTTT. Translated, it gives CASSLNGPAGDTQYF.

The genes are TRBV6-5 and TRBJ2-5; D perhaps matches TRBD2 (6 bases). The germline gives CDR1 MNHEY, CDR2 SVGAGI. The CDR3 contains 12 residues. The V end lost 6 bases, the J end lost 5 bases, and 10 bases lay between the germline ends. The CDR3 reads CASRARGETQYF. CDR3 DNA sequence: TGTGCCAGCAGGGCCCGGGGGGAGACCCAGTACTTC.

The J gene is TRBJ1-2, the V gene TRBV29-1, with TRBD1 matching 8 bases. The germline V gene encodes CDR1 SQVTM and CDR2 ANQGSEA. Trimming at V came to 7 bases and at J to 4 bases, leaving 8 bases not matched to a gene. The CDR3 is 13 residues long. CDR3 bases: TGCAGCGCGTCCCGGGGACAGGTCTATGGCTACACCTTC. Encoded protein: CSASRGQVYGYTF.

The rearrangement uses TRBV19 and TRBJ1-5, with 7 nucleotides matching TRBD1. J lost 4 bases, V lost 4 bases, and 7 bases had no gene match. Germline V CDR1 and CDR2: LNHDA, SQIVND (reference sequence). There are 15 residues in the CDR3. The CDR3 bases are TGTGCCAGTAGTACCCGGGGACAGCAAAATCAGCCCCAGCATTTT. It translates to CASSTRGQQNQPQHF.

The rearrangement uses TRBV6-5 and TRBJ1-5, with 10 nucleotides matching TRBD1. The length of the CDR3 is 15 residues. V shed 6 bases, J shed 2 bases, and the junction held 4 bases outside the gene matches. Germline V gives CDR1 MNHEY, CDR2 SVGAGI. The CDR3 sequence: CASRGQGNRNQPQHF. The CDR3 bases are TGTGCCAGCAGGGGACAGGGGAATCGCAATCAGCCCCAGCATTTT.

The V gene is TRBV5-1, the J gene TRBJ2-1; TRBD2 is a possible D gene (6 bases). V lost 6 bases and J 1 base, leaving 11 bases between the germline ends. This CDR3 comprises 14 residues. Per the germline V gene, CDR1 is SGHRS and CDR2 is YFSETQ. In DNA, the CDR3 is TGCGCCAGCAATTCGGGGGTGTCCTACAATGAGCAGTTCTTC. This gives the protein CASNSGVSYNEQFF.

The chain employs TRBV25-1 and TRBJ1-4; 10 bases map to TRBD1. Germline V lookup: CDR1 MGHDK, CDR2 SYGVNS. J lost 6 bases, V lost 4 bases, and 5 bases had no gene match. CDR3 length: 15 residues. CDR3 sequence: CASSGWTGGYEKLFF. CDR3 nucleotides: TGTGCCAGCAGTGGTTGGACAGGGGGGTATGAAAAACTGTTTTTT.